Below, 22 T cell receptor beta chains from the same sample are listed, as sequenced in a study of blood T cell repertoires in COVID-19. TCRdb keeps only in-frame clones here, not all; method: immunoSEQ multiplex PCR. This table has about 250,000 clones, roughly nine tenths appearing once. Input material: peripheral blood. Receptor source: a man younger than 35 with active or convalescent COVID-19.

The chain is built from TRBV6-2 or TRBV6-3 and TRBJ2-7; 8 bases are a match to TRBD2. V was pared by 6 bases and J by 3 bases, with 7 bases of the junction left unmatched. This CDR3 comprises 14 residues. In germline, CDR1 is MNHEY, CDR2 SVGEGT. The CDR3 reads CASSPGTRIYEQYF. The CDR3 nucleotides read TGTGCCAGCAGCCCCGGGACTAGGATCTACGAGCAGTACTTC.

The chain employs TRBV19 and TRBJ1-5; the D is unclear. V was cut by 5 bases and J by 1 base, with 12 bases left in between. CDR3 length: 15 amino acids. CDR1 LNHDA and CDR2 SQIVND come from the germline V gene (reference sequence). The CDR3 region has the DNA TGTGCCAGTAGTTTGGAGGGCCGAAGCAATCAGCCCCAGCATTTT. Amino acids: CASSLEGRSNQPQHF.

This clone came up once. The V gene is TRBV12-5, the J gene TRBJ2-5, with 9 bases matching TRBD2. Trimming removed 4 bases from V and 1 base from J; junction bases left unmatched: 4. Germline-derived CDR1 and CDR2 are LGHNT and FRNRAP. This CDR3 comprises 15 residues. CDR3 protein: CASGSSSGIQETQYF. CDR3 sequence (DNA): TGTGCTAGTGGTTCTTCTAGCGGGATCCAAGAGACCCAGTACTTC. The full variable domain, rest sourced from reference TRBV12-5 and TRBJ2-5, is DARVTQTPRHKVTEMGQEVTMRCQPILGHNTVFWYRQTMMQGLELLAYFRNRAPLDDSGMPKDRFSAEMPDATLATLKIQPSEPRDSAVYFCASGSSSGIQETQYFGPGTRLLVL.

The rearrangement uses TRBV7-9 and TRBJ1-2, with no clear D. Trimming stripped 2 bases from V and 8 bases from J, with 9 bases between. Germline CDR1 reads SEHNR; CDR2 reads FQNEAQ (reference sequence). This CDR3 spans 12 amino acids. The CDR3 here is CASSLYREGYTF. CDR3 DNA: TGTGCCAGCAGCTTATATAGGGAGGGCTACACCTTC.

V usage is TRBV5-1 and J usage is TRBJ1-4; no clear D gene. Germline loops: CDR1 SGHRS, CDR2 YFSETQ. Trimming took 4 bases from V and 5 from J, leaving 9 bases between them. The CDR3 extends over 13 amino acids. DNA of the CDR3: TGCGCCAGCAGCATTACAGTCAATGAAAAACTGTTTTTT. It yields the protein CASSITVNEKLFF.

V usage is TRBV5-1 and J usage is TRBJ1-1; no firm D call. The CDR3 covers 15 residues. Between the trimmed V and J ends, which lost 2 bases and 0 bases, there was a span of 11 bases. The V gene's germline CDR1 is SGHRS and CDR2 YFSETQ. The CDR3 is CASSFEGIMNTEAFF. CDR3 nucleotides: TGCGCCAGCAGCTTTGAGGGAATCATGAACACTGAAGCTTTCTTT.

This sequence joins TRBV9 and TRBJ2-1; the match to TRBD2 covers 9 bases. Germline CDR1 reads SGDLS; CDR2 reads YYNGEE. The CDR3 extends over 15 amino acids. After removal of 3 bases from V and 4 bases from J, the junction contained 5 bases not matched to a gene. CDR3 region: CASSETSGTYNEQFF. The CDR3 bases are TGTGCCAGCAGCGAGACTAGCGGTACTTACAATGAGCAGTTCTTC.

The chain couples TRBV7-2 to TRBJ1-2; TRBD1 is a possible D gene (6 bases). The CDR3 has 15 residues. Deletions cut 1 base from V and 1 base from J, with 10 bases between. In germline, CDR1 is SGHTA, CDR2 FQGNSA. This CDR3 is CASSLVQGNNYGYTF. The DNA for the CDR3 is TGTGCCAGCAGCTTAGTACAGGGAAATAACTATGGCTACACCTTC.

This clone was seen a single time. The CDR3 nucleotides are TGTGCCAGCAGCCGTCTAGGGGGACAGGGGTTCATGAACACTGAAGCTTTCTTT. The encoded protein is CASSRLGGQGFMNTEAFF. The chain links TRBV5-8 to TRBJ1-1; 10 bases fit TRBD1. V was clipped by 4 bases and J by 0 bases; unmatched bases: 12. The CDR3 runs to 18 residues. The germline gives CDR1 SGHTS, CDR2 YDEGEE.

The chain is built from TRBV5-4 and TRBJ2-2, with TRBD1 matching 10 bases. CDR3 size: 14 residues. Unmatched junction bases numbered 6, after V lost 6 bases and J lost 7 bases. Germline V CDR1 and CDR2: SGHNT, YYREEE (reference sequence). The CDR3 nucleotides are TGTGCCAGCACGGGACAGGGGCTGCGCGGGGAGCTGTTTTTT. Translated: CASTGQGLRGELFF.

A single count supports this clone. This chain joins TRBV2 and TRBJ1-2; TRBD1 might be the D (6 bases). Looked up from germline, CDR1 is SNHLY and CDR2 is FYNNEI. The CDR3 loop spans 15 amino acids. Trimming took off 7 bases at V and 4 bases at J, with 19 bases between the two ends. The CDR3 loop is CASMQGQGAGYGYTF. CDR3 DNA: TGTGCCAGCATGCAGGGGCAAGGTGCAGGCTATGGCTACACCTTC.

This clone was counted only a few times. The rearrangement joins TRBV4-2 to TRBJ2-3; 11 bases map to TRBD2. V was pared by 0 bases and J by 3 bases, with 5 bases of the junction left unmatched. The CDR3 covers 17 residues. Germline V CDR1 and CDR2: LGHNA, YNFKEQ. DNA for the CDR3: TGTGCCAGCAGCCAAGATATGGGGACTAGCGGTACAGATACGCAGTATTTT. Translating gives CASSQDMGTSGTDTQYF.

The V call is TRBV5-1, the J call TRBJ2-7; TRBD2 matches 9 bases. The trim removed 4 bases at V and 5 bases at J, leaving 16 bases unmatched. CDR3 length: 17 residues. Per germline, CDR1 SGHRS and CDR2 YFSETQ. CDR3 sequence: CASSGIAGAALGDEQYF. Written as DNA, the CDR3 is TGCGCCAGCAGCGGAATAGCGGGAGCCGCCCTGGGGGACGAGCAGTACTTC.

This chain joins TRBV6-5 and TRBJ1-1; D uncertain. V shed 0 bases and J shed 1 base, with 6 bases lying between them. In germline, CDR1 is MNHEY, CDR2 SVGAGI. The CDR3 is made up of 14 amino acids. The chain's CDR3 is CASSYSRENTEAFF. As DNA, the CDR3 is TGTGCCAGCAGTTACTCGAGGGAGAACACTGAAGCTTTCTTT.

The chain carries TRBV20-1 and TRBJ2-5; TRBD2 matches at 7 bases. CDR1 and CDR2 from the germline V gene are DFQATT and SNEGSKA (reference sequence). V lost 7 bases, J lost 7 bases, and 3 bases stayed unmatched. The CDR3 is made up of 10 amino acids. CDR3 sequence reads: CSVSGGTQYF. The CDR3 DNA is TGCAGTGTCTCGGGGGGGACCCAGTACTTC.

The V call is TRBV9, the J call TRBJ1-6; D call uncertain. Between the trimmed V and J ends, which lost 4 bases and 7 bases, there was a span of 9 bases. The CDR3 spans 13 residues. Germline V gene sequence: CDR1 SGDLS, CDR2 YYNGEE. The CDR3 region has the DNA TGTGCCAGCAGCTCGGGTGAGAATTCACCCCTCCACTTT. Its protein product is CASSSGENSPLHF.

The chain combines TRBV5-6 with TRBJ1-6; D gene uncertain. Deletions cut 2 bases from V and 9 bases from J, with 12 bases between. CDR1 is SGHDT, CDR2 YYEEEE, per germline. There are 14 residues in the CDR3. Written as DNA, the CDR3 is TGTGCCAGCAGCTTCGGAGATACCCCTTCACCCCTCCACTTT. Its translation: CASSFGDTPSPLHF.

This chain uses TRBV12-3 or TRBV12-4 with TRBJ2-1; TRBD1 matches at 7 bases. V shed 6 bases, J shed 10 bases, and the junction held 3 bases outside the gene matches. This CDR3 has 11 residues. The CDR3 loop is CASSLDREQFF. In nucleotides, the CDR3 is TGTGCCAGCAGCTTGGACAGGGAGCAGTTCTTC.

The V call is TRBV12-3 or TRBV12-4, the J call TRBJ1-5, with 8 nucleotides matching TRBD1. J was trimmed by 3 bases and V by 6 bases; bases with no gene match: 1. The CDR3 sequence is 13 residues long. In DNA, the CDR3 is TGTGCCAGCAGGACAGGGGACAATCAGCCCCAGCATTTT. Translated: CASRTGDNQPQHF.

This clone was detected a few times. V gene TRBV19 combines with J gene TRBJ1-6; the match to TRBD1 covers 7 bases. The CDR3 is 12 residues long. V shed 9 bases, J shed 6 bases, and the junction held 2 bases outside the gene matches. Germline-derived CDR1 and CDR2 are LNHDA and SQIVND (reference sequence). The CDR3 sequence is CASNRGNSPLHF. In DNA, the CDR3 is TGTGCCAGCAACAGGGGTAATTCACCCCTCCACTTT.

The chain is built from TRBV6-1 and TRBJ1-1, with TRBD1 matching over 7 bases. Losses at the gene ends were 7 bases for V and 7 bases for J; bases not matched to a gene: 6. This CDR3 is built from 12 residues. Germline V gene data show CDR1 as MNHNS and CDR2 as SASEGT. The CDR3 region is CASIDRVREAFF. For the CDR3, the DNA is TGTGCCAGCATTGACAGGGTTCGTGAAGCTTTCTTT.

V usage is TRBV7-2 and J usage is TRBJ1-3; the D is unclear. Looked up from germline, CDR1 is SGHTA and CDR2 is FQGNSA. The CDR3 spans 15 residues. With 1 base removed from V and 1 base from J, the gap between germline ends came to 8 bases. CDR3 DNA sequence: TGTGCCAGCAGCTTAGGACCCGGGTCTGGAAACACCATATATTTT. Amino acid sequence: CASSLGPGSGNTIYF.